This T cell receptor (beta chain) was found in a study of CD8 T cells in ankylosing spondylitis. This clonotype has ten or more counts. Its target is unknown. The CDR3 is 15 amino acids. The V and J ends lost 3 bases and 0 bases respectively, with 13 bases between them. Germline V gene sequence: CDR1 DFQATT, CDR2 SNEGSKA (reference sequence). Regarding the study as a whole: A TCR beta motif made of fewer than ten highly homologous variants seemed typical of ankylosing spondylitis blood.

TCRdb reprocessed the 5' RACE reads via MiXCR and lists one record per CDR3 protein. The sample carries more than 650,000 distinct CDR3 sequences, about an eighth recorded once. This receptor was obtained from a male donor with ankylosing spondylitis. This chain connects TRBV20-1 to TRBJ2-3; D call uncertain. The sequenced sample was blood, either unsorted or a sorted T cell fraction (not recorded which). The CDR3 loop is CSASVRTHSTDTQYF. Written as DNA, the CDR3 is TGCAGTGCTAGTGTGAGGACCCACAGCACAGATACGCAGTATTTT.